This T cell receptor beta chain appears in the sequencing data of a study of blood T cell repertoires in COVID-19. Study in general: Some COVID-19 samples were acute and others convalescent; all came from the United States, Italy and Spain. The cDNA or gDNA used as material had been derived from T cells, B-cell-depleted T cells, or PBMCs.

Details on this clone: Other nucleotide sequences from this sample produce the same CDR3.

Study processing details: Amplification of reference gene primers provided the estimated nucleated cell counts. The table came from immunoSEQ multiplex PCR; TCRdb's copy has only in-frame clones and leaves some out. For V, J and clone size, that table is used; D and trimming come from the DNA. The sample has tens of thousands of clones, 85% to 90% seen once. The V end was cut by 1 base, the J end by 6 bases, with 5 bases between. Per germline, CDR1 SGHTA and CDR2 FQGNSA. CDR3 length equals 12 residues. The clonotype was recovered from a human donor in a cohort sampled during active COVID-19. The donor label of this sample is uncertain. The sequencing sample was made of peripheral blood. This chain joins TRBV7-2 and TRBJ2-3; D remains unclear. The CDR3 coding sequence is TGTGCCAGCAGCTTAGGTCGGGATACGCAGTATTTT. Protein sequence: CASSLGRDTQYF.